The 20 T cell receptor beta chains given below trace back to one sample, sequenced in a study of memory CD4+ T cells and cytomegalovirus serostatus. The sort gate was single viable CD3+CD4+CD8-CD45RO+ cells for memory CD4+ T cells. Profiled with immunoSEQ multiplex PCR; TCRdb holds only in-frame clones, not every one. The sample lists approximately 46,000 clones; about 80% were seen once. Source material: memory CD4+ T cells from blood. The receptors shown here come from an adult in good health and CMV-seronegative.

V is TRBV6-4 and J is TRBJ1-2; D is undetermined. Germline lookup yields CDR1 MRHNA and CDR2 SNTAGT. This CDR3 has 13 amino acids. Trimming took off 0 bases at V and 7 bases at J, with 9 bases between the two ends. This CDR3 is CASSDSGLSGYTF. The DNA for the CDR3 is TGTGCCAGCAGTGACTCAGGGCTTAGTGGCTACACCTTC.

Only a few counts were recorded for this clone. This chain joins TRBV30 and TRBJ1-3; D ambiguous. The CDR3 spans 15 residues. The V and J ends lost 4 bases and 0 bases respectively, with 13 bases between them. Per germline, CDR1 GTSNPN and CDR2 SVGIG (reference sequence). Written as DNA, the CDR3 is TGTGCCTGGAATCGTGCCTGGGGCTCTGGAAACACCATATATTTT. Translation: CAWNRAWGSGNTIYF.

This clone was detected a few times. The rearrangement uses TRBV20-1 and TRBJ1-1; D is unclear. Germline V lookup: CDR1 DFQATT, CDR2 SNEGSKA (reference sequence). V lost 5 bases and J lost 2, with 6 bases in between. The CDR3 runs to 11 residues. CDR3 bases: TGCAGTGCTGGCCCTAACACTGAAGCTTTCTTT. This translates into CSAGPNTEAFF.

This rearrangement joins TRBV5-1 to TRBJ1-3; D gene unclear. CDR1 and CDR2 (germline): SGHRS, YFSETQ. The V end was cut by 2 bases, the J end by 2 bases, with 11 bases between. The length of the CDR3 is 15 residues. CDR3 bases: TGCGCCAGCAGCTTCAACGGGCGTACTGGAAACACCATATATTTT. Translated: CASSFNGRTGNTIYF.

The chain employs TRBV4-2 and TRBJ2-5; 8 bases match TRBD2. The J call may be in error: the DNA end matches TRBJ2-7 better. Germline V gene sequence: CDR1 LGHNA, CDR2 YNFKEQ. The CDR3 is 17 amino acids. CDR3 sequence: CASSQDSWTSPAYEQYF. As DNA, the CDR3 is TGTGCCAGCAGCCAAGATTCCTGGACTAGCCCTGCCTACGAGCAGTACTTC.

The CDR3 protein is CASSINARPEAFF. DNA of the CDR3: TGTGCCAGTAGTATCAATGCGCGGCCTGAAGCTTTCTTT. J is TRBJ1-1 and V is TRBV19; D unclear. V shed 3 bases and J shed 6 bases, with 11 bases lying between them. The germline CDR1 and CDR2 sequences are LNHDA and SQIVND (reference sequence). The CDR3 is 13 residues long.

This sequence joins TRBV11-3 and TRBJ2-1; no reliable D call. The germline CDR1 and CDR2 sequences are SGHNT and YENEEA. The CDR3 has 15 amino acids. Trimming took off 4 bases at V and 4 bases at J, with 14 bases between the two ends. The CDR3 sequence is CASSSRVGQYNEQFF. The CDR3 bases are TGTGCCAGCAGCTCAAGGGTCGGGCAGTACAATGAGCAGTTCTTC.

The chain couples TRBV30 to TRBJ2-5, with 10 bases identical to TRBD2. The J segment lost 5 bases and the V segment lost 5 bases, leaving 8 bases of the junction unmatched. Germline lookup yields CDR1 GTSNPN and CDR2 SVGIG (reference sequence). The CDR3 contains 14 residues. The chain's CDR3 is CAWGLLAGSETQYF. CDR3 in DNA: TGTGCCTGGGGACTACTAGCGGGAAGCGAGACCCAGTACTTC. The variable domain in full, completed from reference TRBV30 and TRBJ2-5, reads SQTIHQWPATLVQPVGSPLSLECTVEGTSNPNLYWYRQAAGRGLQLLFYSVGIGQISSEVPQNLSASRPQDRQFILSSKKLLLSDSGFYLCAWGLLAGSETQYFGPGTRLLVL.

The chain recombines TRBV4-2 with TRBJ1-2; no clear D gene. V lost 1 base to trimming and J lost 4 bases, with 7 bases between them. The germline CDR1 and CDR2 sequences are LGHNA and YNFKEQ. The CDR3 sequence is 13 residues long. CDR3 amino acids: CASSQGSGYGYTF. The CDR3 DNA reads TGTGCCAGCAGCCAAGGGTCCGGCTATGGCTACACCTTC.

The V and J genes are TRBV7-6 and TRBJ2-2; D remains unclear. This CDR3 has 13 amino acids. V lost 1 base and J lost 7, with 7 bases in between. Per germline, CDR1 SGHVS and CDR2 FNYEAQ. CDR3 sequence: CASSLELGGELFF. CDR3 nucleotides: TGTGCCAGCAGCTTAGAGTTGGGCGGGGAGCTGTTTTTT.

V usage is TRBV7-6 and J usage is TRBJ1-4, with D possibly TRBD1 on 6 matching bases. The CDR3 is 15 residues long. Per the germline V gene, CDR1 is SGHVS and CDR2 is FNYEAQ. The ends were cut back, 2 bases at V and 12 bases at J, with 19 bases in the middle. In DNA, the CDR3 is TGTGCCAGCAGCTTAATGGAGGCAGGGGAGGGGGAACTGTTTTTT. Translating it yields CASSLMEAGEGELFF.

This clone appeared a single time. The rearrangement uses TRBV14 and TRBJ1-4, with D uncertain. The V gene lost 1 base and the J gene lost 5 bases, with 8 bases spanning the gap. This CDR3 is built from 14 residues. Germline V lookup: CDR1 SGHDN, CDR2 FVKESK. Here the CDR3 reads CASSQGYLNEKLFF. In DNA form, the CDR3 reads TGTGCCAGCAGCCAAGGCTACTTGAATGAAAAACTGTTTTTT.

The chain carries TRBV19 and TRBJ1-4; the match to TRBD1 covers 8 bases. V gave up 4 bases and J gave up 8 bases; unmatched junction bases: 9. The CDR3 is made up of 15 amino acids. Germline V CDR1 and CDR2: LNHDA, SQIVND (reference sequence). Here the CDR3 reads CASSTSGGWGEKLFF. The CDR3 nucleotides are TGTGCCAGTAGTACCTCAGGGGGCTGGGGGGAAAAACTGTTTTTT.

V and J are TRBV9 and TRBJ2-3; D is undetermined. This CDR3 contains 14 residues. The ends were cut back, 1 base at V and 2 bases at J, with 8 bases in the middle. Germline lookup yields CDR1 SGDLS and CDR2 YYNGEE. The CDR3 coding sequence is TGTGCCAGCAGCGTAAGCAGGTCCACAGATACGCAGTATTTT. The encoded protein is CASSVSRSTDTQYF.

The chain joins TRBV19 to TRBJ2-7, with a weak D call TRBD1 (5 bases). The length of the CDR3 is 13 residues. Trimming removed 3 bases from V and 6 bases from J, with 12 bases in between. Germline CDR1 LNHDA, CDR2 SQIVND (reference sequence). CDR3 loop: CASSILKGREQYF. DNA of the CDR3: TGTGCCAGTAGTATTCTTAAGGGGCGCGAGCAGTACTTC.

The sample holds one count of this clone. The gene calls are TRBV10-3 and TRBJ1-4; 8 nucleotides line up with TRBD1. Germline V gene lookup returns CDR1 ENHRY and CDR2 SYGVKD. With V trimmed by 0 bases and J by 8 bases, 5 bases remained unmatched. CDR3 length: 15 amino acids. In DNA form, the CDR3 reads TGTGCCATCAGTGAGTCGACAGGGGCGGGGGAAAAACTGTTTTTT. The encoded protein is CAISESTGAGEKLFF.

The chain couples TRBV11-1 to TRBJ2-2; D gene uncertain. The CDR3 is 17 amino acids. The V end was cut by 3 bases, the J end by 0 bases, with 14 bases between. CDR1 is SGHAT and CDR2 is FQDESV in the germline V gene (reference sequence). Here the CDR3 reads CASSFGASLTNTGELFF. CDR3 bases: TGTGCCAGCAGCTTCGGAGCATCCCTAACGAACACCGGGGAGCTGTTTTTT.

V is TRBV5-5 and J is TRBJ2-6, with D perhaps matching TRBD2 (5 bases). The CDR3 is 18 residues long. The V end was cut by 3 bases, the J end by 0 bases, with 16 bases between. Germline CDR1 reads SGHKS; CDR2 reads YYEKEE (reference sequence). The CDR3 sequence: CASSSGWDTSSGANVLTF. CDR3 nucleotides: TGTGCCAGCAGCTCGGGGTGGGATACTAGCTCTGGGGCCAACGTCCTGACTTTC.

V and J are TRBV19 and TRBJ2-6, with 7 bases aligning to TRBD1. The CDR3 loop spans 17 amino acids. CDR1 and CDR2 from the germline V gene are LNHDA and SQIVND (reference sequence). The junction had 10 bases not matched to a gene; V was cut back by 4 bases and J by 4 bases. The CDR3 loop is CASSKGQGGAGANVLTF. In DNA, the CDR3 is TGTGCCAGTAGTAAGGGGCAAGGGGGCGCCGGGGCCAACGTCCTGACTTTC.

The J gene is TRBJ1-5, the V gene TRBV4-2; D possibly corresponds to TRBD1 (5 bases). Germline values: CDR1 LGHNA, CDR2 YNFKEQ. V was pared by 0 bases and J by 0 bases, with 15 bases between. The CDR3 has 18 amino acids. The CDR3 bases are TGTGCCAGCAGCCAAGAGGCAGGGCGGAGTATTAGCAATCAGCCCCAGCATTTT. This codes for CASSQEAGRSISNQPQHF.